Described below is a single TCR beta chain sequence and its context. The data belong to a study of Graves' ophthalmopathy and Graves' hyperthyroidism. Amplification of TCR beta CDR3 regions used RNA transcripts. An initial RT-PCR round employing HTBI primers preceded a second-round multiplex PCR. TCRdb re-derived calls from the multiplex PCR reads in MiXCR, one entry per CDR3 protein. The sample carries about 1.2 million distinct CDR3 sequences, less than 45% recorded once. The clonotype originates from an adult man with Graves' hyperthyroidism. Sequencing used peripheral blood or thyroid tissue (not recorded which).

The CDR3 spells CATRGDRNQPQHF. In DNA form, the CDR3 reads TGTGCCACTCGGGGGGACCGCAATCAGCCCCAGCATTTT. The chain recombines TRBV27 with TRBJ1-5; a weak D match, TRBD1 (5 bases). This CDR3 is built from 13 residues. Per germline, CDR1 MNHEY and CDR2 SMNVEV (reference sequence). V shed 10 bases and J shed 2 bases, with 12 bases lying between them.